This T cell receptor beta chain comes out of a study of vaccination and CD4 T cells after COVID-19. As to this clonotype: Its target is not known. The junction does not match germline at one end; this may be a read error.

The treatment is: roughly 10-day PBMC culture with coronavirus spike peptide pools or control peptides (ViraFEST assay). An Oncomine TCR Beta short-read assay was used to sequence the DNA from cultured CD4+ T cells. One entry per CDR3 protein, called by TCRdb with MiXCR from the PCR reads. The sample includes about 26,000 distinct CDR3 sequences, about 50% seen only once; the top ten take 28%. The CDR3 totals 14 residues. Germline CDR1 is SEHNR and CDR2 is FQNEAQ (reference sequence). The J gene is TRBJ2-2, the V gene TRBV7-9; D possibly corresponds to TRBD2 (5 bases). Specimen: CD4+ T cells from blood, cultured in vitro, collected before SARS-CoV-2 vaccination. The receptor comes from a human donor who received a COVID-19 vaccine. CDR3 region: CASSADTTTGELLF. The CDR3 DNA sequence: TGTGCCAGCAGCGCAGACACTACAACCGGGGAGCTGCTTTTT.